This entry features one T cell receptor beta chain sequence. This clonotype came up a few times. Its cognate antigen has yet to be identified. There are no base qualities to consult, and no much larger clone falls within one base. Every donor in the study was a healthy Caucasian. The twin cohort consisted of three pairs of female monozygotic twins, all aged about 18 to 29 years. CD4+ and CD8+ T cell populations were isolated with positive isolation kits from Invitrogen. This record comes from a study of identical twins listed by TCRdb under 2016. Study-wide context: To test whether fetal clonotypes persist, the study used deep sequencing on TCR alpha and beta repertoires from monozygotic twins, unrelated adults of various ages, and cord blood. To rule out contamination, replicate twin experiments were performed at different times with different library preparation protocols. Here is what the overall study found, with its caveats: Zero-insertion analyses could be partly confounded by invariant T cells such as MAIT and iNKT, although diverse VJ usage argued against such confounding for most clonotypes. Compared with coincidental sharing between unrelated individuals, out-of-frame TCR alpha sequences shared between twins had an excess of sequences with low generation probability. In monozygotic twins, recombination models systematically underestimated out-of-frame TCR alpha sharing, but the models matched the sharing seen between unrelated individuals. Abundant cord blood beta clonotypes had fewer insertions, young adult naive repertoires showed a similar but weaker trend, and memory repertoires showed no such trend. Conclusions relied on cross-sectional statistical analysis, since the same donors could not be followed over many years. Excess twin sharing in beta out-of-frame sequences was weaker because fewer shared sequences lowered the signal-to-noise ratio.

V and J lose 6 bases and 8 bases, and a span of 16 bases separates them. The CDR3, cysteine through phenylalanine, is 13 amino acids long. Here the CDR3 DNA is all that survives: 39 bases in frame from base 1. Taken from the germline V gene, the CDR1 and CDR2 loops are WSHSY and SAAADI. Libraries were built with 5' RACE. This sample was sequenced with an Illumina HiSeq 2000. Template switching introduced a universal primer binding site; the final cDNA contained a unique molecular identifier, enabling accurate counting of TCR cDNA molecules. Specific primers in the conserved constant-segment region were used to synthesize first-strand cDNA for the TCR alpha and beta chains. Each cDNA library was double barcoded, with a SMART-Mk sample barcode plus Illumina barcodes, to control for contamination. TruSeq adapter sequences, together with Illumina sample barcodes, were added in two successive PCR steps. The TCR alpha and beta cDNA libraries were sequenced on the Illumina HiSeq platform using custom primers. From the authors' description of their analysis: MiGEC processed the raw reads to extract unique molecular identifiers, while MiXCR was used to determine the CDR3 positions. Recombination models were inferred per individual with the repgenHMM and IGoR tools using an EM algorithm. Shared clonotype analysis was performed with the tcR package in R, normalizing sharing by the product of cloneset sizes. Out-of-frame nonproductive sequences were analyzed to study raw recombination free of thymic and clonal selection effects. TCRdb trimmed public reads at Q25 via fastp, called clones via MiXCR and kept in-frame beta chains. Rows with one shared CDR3 protein collapse into an entry with the most common genes and DNA. It is TCRdb's table, rather than the study itself, that gives the V and J calls and clone size. In all, the sample holds about 340,000 distinct CDR3 sequences, and more than 9% of those were seen once. 6% to 9% of the sample lies in the top ten.

This sample was shared with a second study, whose subject was yellow fever vaccine responses in identical twins. In that second paper, the authors write: The authors reported that the T cell response to vaccination in identical twins appeared partly convergent and partly personalized. In identical twins, the study followed T cell clones that responded to the vaccine with precision.

The sample was CD8+ T cells sorted from blood. The chain links TRBV10-2 with TRBJ1-2; TRBD1 might be the D gene, on 5 matching bases. The TCR originated in a woman younger than 30 in good health. The DNA sequence is TGCGCCAGCAGCGCTGGGCGGGACCGGGGCTACACCTTC. Its amino acids are CASSAGRDRGYTF.